Sequencing of this TCR beta chain was carried out in a study of blood T cell repertoires in COVID-19 (TCRdb year 2020). The study in broad terms: Samples covering the acute and convalescent phases of COVID-19 were provided by collaborators in the United States, Italy and Spain. The repertoires were released in a freely available public database meant as a resource for research on the immune response to SARS-CoV-2. Sample metadata almost always included a de-identified subject ID, COVID-19 status, age in years and sex. Where available, HLA class I and class II types were obtained from metadata supplied by the sample provider rather than from assay-based typing. The material from the prospective study consisted of cDNA or gDNA derived from T cells, B-cell-depleted T cells, or PBMCs. Subjects who had been exposed to COVID-19, were actively infected with it, or had recovered from it provided the deeply sampled blood TCRbeta repertoires that made up the dataset. The samples were drawn from the first 160 participants of the ongoing ImmuneRACE study and from 950 to 1,500 subjects provided by 6 global collaborators.

Inclusive of the bounding cysteine and phenylalanine, the CDR3 is 14 residues long. The CDR3 DNA has 42 bases and is translated from base 1. V was cut back by 2 bases and J by 5 bases, leaving a gap of 12 bases between them. CDR1 and CDR2 (SGHTA, FQGNSA) derive from the germline V gene. Overall study outcomes, separate from this receptor: How much clinical and demographic metadata was included differed by source and by participant, and the metadata was provided uncurated.

With respect to this clone: Its antigen remains undetermined. There are no base qualities to consult, and no much larger clone falls within one base.

The immunoSEQ Assay, a bias-controlled multiplex PCR, was used to amplify TCRbeta CDR3 regions from genomic DNA. Concerning the study's data processing: The number of nucleated cells in each sample was estimated by amplification of reference gene primers within the assay. To quantify the absolute abundance of each unique TCRbeta CDR3 rearrangement, sequence reads were collapsed and filtered. For each sample, productive Simpson clonality was calculated as the square root of Simpson's diversity index over productive rearrangements. The clones in this table, taken by TCRdb from immuneACCESS, are in-frame only. Not every clone is retained; where verified, under half of the shortfall comes from an unresolved V gene, and the cause of the rest is unknown. V and J calls and clone size are copied from that table; D and trimming were computed from the DNA. Within this sample are more than 350,000 clones, with over 75% of them counted one time only. Clones ranked in the top ten supply around 1% of the sample.

In the prospective study, participants were 18 to 89 years old, resided in under 30 geographic areas of the United States, and were enrolled through a virtual design. In the prospective study, participants were assigned to cohorts based on the clinical history participants reported in a screening survey and a study questionnaire. ImmuneRACE Cohort 3 recovered participants were defined by two consecutive negative NP/OP PCR tests, healthcare professional clearance, or symptom resolution. Mobile phlebotomists in the prospective study collected whole blood, serum and a nasopharyngeal or oropharyngeal swab from every participant. Prospective study participants could optionally give additional blood draws and questionnaires over an approximately 2-month period. Before DNA extraction, prospective study blood samples were shipped either frozen or at room temperature.

The clonotype was recovered from a man between 18 and 29 years old who had recovered from COVID-19. Sequences were obtained from PBMCs or T cells enriched from blood (not recorded which). The V and J segments used are TRBV7-2 and TRBJ2-5, and possibly TRBD1, on 5 matching bases. The CDR3 protein is CASSLMAGSETQYF. Read as DNA, the sequence is TGTGCCAGCAGCTTAATGGCAGGGTCGGAGACCCAGTACTTC.